These 18 T cell receptor beta chains were sequenced from one sample in a study of T cell responses to AZD1222 COVID-19 vaccine. Measured with immunoSEQ multiplex PCR; TCRdb has only the in-frame clones, and not every one. The table includes tens of thousands of clones, approximately 91% detected once. The sequencing used peripheral blood, collected 28 days after the second AZD1222 dose. These receptors were obtained from an adult who received the AZD1222 COVID-19 vaccine.

The chain carries TRBV6-1 and TRBJ2-5; D perhaps matches TRBD1 (6 bases). CDR1 and CDR2 (germline): MNHNS, SASEGT. The CDR3 is 13 amino acids. V lost 0 bases and J lost 4, with 6 bases in between. The CDR3: CASSEADRETQYF. Here the CDR3 DNA reads TGTGCCAGCAGTGAAGCGGACAGAGAGACCCAGTACTTC.

The chain carries TRBV19 and TRBJ1-4, with 7 nucleotides matching TRBD1. With 2 bases clipped from V and 5 bases from J, the junction kept 8 bases outside the gene matches. Germline V gene sequence: CDR1 LNHDA, CDR2 SQIVND (reference sequence). The CDR3 sequence is 16 residues long. CDR3 protein: CASSIRGPGPNEKLFF. The CDR3 nucleotides are TGTGCCAGTAGTATAAGGGGGCCGGGTCCCAATGAAAAACTGTTTTTT.

The V and J genes are TRBV7-3 and TRBJ1-6, with D uncertain. The germline V gene has CDR1 SGHTA and CDR2 FQGTGA. The V end lost 2 bases, the J end lost 4 bases, and 3 bases lay between the germline ends. The CDR3 is 13 amino acids. CDR3 sequence reads: CASSLEYNSPLHF. CDR3 bases: TGTGCCAGCAGCTTAGAGTATAATTCACCCCTCCACTTT. Supplemented by reference TRBV7-3 and TRBJ1-6, the full variable domain reads GAGVSQTPSNKVTEKGKYVELRCDPISGHTALYWYRQSLGQGPEFLIYFQGTGAADDSGLPNDRFFAVRPEGSVSTLKIQRTERGDSAVYLCASSLEYNSPLHFGNGTRLTVT.

This sequence joins TRBV11-2 and TRBJ2-5; 8 bases are shared with TRBD1. The CDR3 runs 14 residues. Germline V gene lookup returns CDR1 SGHAT and CDR2 FQNNGV. Unmatched junction bases numbered 6, after V lost 4 bases and J lost 5 bases. The CDR3 sequence is CASSWGTGRETQYF. Written as DNA, the CDR3 is TGTGCCAGCAGCTGGGGGACAGGAAGGGAGACCCAGTACTTC.

The DNA for the CDR3 is TGTGCCAGCAGCTCAAATAGCGGGGGGGCCTCGGAGACCCAGTACTTC. Its protein product is CASSSNSGGASETQYF. The genes are TRBV7-6 and TRBJ2-5, with 11 bases lining up with TRBD2. The germline V gene encodes CDR1 SGHVS and CDR2 FNYEAQ. Trimming removed 4 bases from V and 5 bases from J; junction bases left unmatched: 9. CDR3 length: 16 amino acids.

The chain links TRBV5-1 to TRBJ2-1; D remains ambiguous. Germline V gene lookup returns CDR1 SGHRS and CDR2 YFSETQ. This CDR3 spans 14 amino acids. Trimming pared 0 bases from V and 5 bases from J, leaving 9 bases between. DNA of the CDR3: TGCGCCAGCAGCTTGGTGAGTGGGGACAATGAGCAGTTCTTC. It encodes CASSLVSGDNEQFF.

The CDR3 protein is CASSSGGQGYGEQYF. The CDR3 region has the DNA TGCGCCAGCAGCTCGGGGGGACAGGGTTACGGTGAGCAGTACTTC. The V and J genes are TRBV5-1 and TRBJ2-7, with 9 bases identical to TRBD1. Trimming removed 3 bases from V and 7 bases from J; junction bases left unmatched: 11. The germline CDR1 and CDR2 sequences are SGHRS and YFSETQ. CDR3 length equals 15 residues.

The chain uses TRBV18 and TRBJ2-3; 8 nucleotides line up with TRBD1. CDR3 length: 15 amino acids. V was clipped by 0 bases and J by 6 bases; unmatched bases: 5. The germline V gene encodes CDR1 KGHSH and CDR2 LQKENI. The CDR3 protein is CASSPPVTGVDTQYF. For the CDR3, the DNA is TGTGCCAGCTCACCACCTGTGACAGGGGTGGATACGCAGTATTTT.

In DNA, the CDR3 is TGTGCCAGCTCACCACGAAGCGGGGGCAATCCCTACAATGAGCAGTTCTTC. Amino acid sequence: CASSPRSGGNPYNEQFF. V is TRBV18 and J is TRBJ2-1; 8 bases fit TRBD2. Germline CDR1 is KGHSH and CDR2 is LQKENI. Trimming at V came to 1 base and at J to 2 bases, leaving 7 bases not matched to a gene. The CDR3 consists of 17 residues.

This chain links TRBV14 with TRBJ1-1, with a tentative D call TRBD1 (5 bases). The CDR3 is 14 residues long. Germline CDR1 SGHDN, CDR2 FVKESK. Deletions cut 6 bases from V and 4 bases from J, with 15 bases between. CDR3 bases: TGTGCCAGCAGGCAGTCGGGGGGGAGCACTGAAGCTTTCTTT. The encoded protein is CASRQSGGSTEAFF.

The chain has TRBV5-1 and TRBJ1-1; possibly TRBD1 for D (6 bases). V lost 2 bases, J lost 4 bases, and 18 bases lay in between. Germline V gene sequence: CDR1 SGHRS, CDR2 YFSETQ. The CDR3 has 16 residues. The CDR3 spells CASSFMSLGASTEAFF. The DNA for the CDR3 is TGCGCCAGCAGCTTTATGTCCCTGGGGGCGAGCACTGAAGCTTTCTTT.

J is TRBJ2-7 and V is TRBV7-6, with D perhaps TRBD2 (5 bases). CDR3 size: 16 residues. Germline-derived CDR1 and CDR2 are SGHVS and FNYEAQ. The ends were cut back, 6 bases at V and 2 bases at J, with 20 bases in the middle. The CDR3 reads CASSPTSNPPTYEQYF. DNA for the CDR3: TGTGCCAGCAGTCCCACTAGTAACCCTCCCACCTACGAGCAGTACTTC. The full variable domain, in which reference TRBV7-6 and TRBJ2-7 provide the parts outside the CDR3, is GAGVSQSPRYKVTKRGQDVALRCDPISGHVSLYWYRQALGQGPEFLTYFNYEAQQDKSGLPNDRFSAERPEGSISTLTIQRTEQRDSAMYRCASSPTSNPPTYEQYFGPGTRLTVT.

This chain joins TRBV5-4 and TRBJ2-1; TRBD1 agrees at 7 bases. The junction had 11 bases not matched to a gene; V was cut back by 6 bases and J by 8 bases. CDR3 size: 14 residues. Germline lookup yields CDR1 SGHNT and CDR2 YYREEE (reference sequence). In nucleotides, the CDR3 is TGTGCCAGCACCAAGGGACAGTATAGCGATGAGCAGTTCTTC. Its translation is CASTKGQYSDEQFF.

The V call is TRBV6-1, the J call TRBJ1-5; D is ambiguous. The CDR3 length is 14 residues. Germline V gene sequence: CDR1 MNHNS, CDR2 SASEGT. V lost 3 bases, J lost 7 bases, and 13 bases lay in between. CDR3 sequence: CASSEADRIQPQHF. DNA for the CDR3: TGTGCCAGCAGTGAGGCGGATAGAATCCAGCCCCAGCATTTT.

V gene TRBV6-5 combines with J gene TRBJ1-4; D may be TRBD1 (5 bases). CDR3 size: 15 residues. Germline V gene lookup returns CDR1 MNHEY and CDR2 SVGAGI. Trimming cost V 6 bases and J 3 bases, with 14 bases left between them. The CDR3 DNA follows: TGTGCCAGCAGAAGAGGCAGGGCACCTAATGAAAAACTGTTTTTT. This encodes CASRRGRAPNEKLFF.

The CDR3, as DNA: TGTGCCAGCAGCCCATCCAGGGGAAGATACGAGCAGTACTTC. Protein: CASSPSRGRYEQYF. The genes are TRBV3-1 (or the pseudogene TRBV3-2) and TRBJ2-7, with D maybe TRBD1 (6 bases). The CDR3 covers 14 residues. V was cut by 4 bases and J by 4 bases, with 14 bases left in between. Germline loops: CDR1 LGHDT, CDR2 YNNKEL (reference sequence).

The gene calls are TRBV19 and TRBJ2-7; TRBD1 matches at 7 bases. Germline trimming cut 5 bases from V and 0 bases from J; bases unmatched to any gene: 4. The CDR3 is 14 amino acids. In germline, CDR1 is LNHDA, CDR2 SQIVND (reference sequence). The CDR3 here is CASSSTGFSYEQYF. DNA for the CDR3: TGTGCCAGTAGTTCGACAGGGTTCTCCTACGAGCAGTACTTC.

The V call is TRBV18, the J call TRBJ2-1; tentative D call: TRBD1 (7 bases). Germline V gives CDR1 KGHSH, CDR2 LQKENI. This CDR3 contains 15 residues. V lost 3 bases and J 6 bases, leaving 15 bases between the germline ends. CDR3 DNA sequence: TGTGCCAGCTCACCGGGTAGGAGGGGGCCCAATGAGCAGTTCTTC. Its translation is CASSPGRRGPNEQFF.